These 28 T cell receptor beta chains were sequenced from one sample in a study of cytomegalovirus exposure and HLA in healthy donors. PCR involved 60 Vbeta and 13 Jbeta primers. The method was immunoSEQ multiplex PCR; TCRdb's version includes in-frame clones alone and lacks a portion of them. Counted here are around 150,000 clones, 65% to 85% occurring once; the ten biggest clones make up around 6.5%. Sequences were obtained from PBMCs. The origin of the receptors is a male donor in good health and CMV-seropositive.

This clone was observed a single time. This chain uses TRBV7-9 with TRBJ2-7; D not resolved. CDR3 length: 13 residues. V lost 4 bases and J 5 bases, leaving 12 bases between the germline ends. From germline, CDR1 is SEHNR and CDR2 FQNEAQ (reference sequence). For the CDR3, the DNA is TGTGCCAGCAGCTGCCCCGACTGCCACGAGCAGTACTTC. Protein: CASSCPDCHEQYF.

The table lists this clone with a few counts. The J gene is TRBJ1-5, the V gene TRBV19, with 9 bases aligning to TRBD1. This CDR3 has 14 residues. V gave up 7 bases and J gave up 5 bases; unmatched junction bases: 6. The germline V gene encodes CDR1 LNHDA and CDR2 SQIVND (reference sequence). CDR3 DNA sequence: TGTGCCAGTAAAAGGGACAGGGCGGATCAGCCCCAGCATTTT. It is translated as CASKRDRADQPQHF. Full variable domain (outside the CDR3, taken from reference TRBV19 and TRBJ1-5): DGGITQSPKYLFRKEGQNVTLSCEQNLNHDAMYWYRQDPGQGLRLIYYSQIVNDFQKGDIAEGYSVSREKKESFPLTVTSAQKNPTAFYLCASKRDRADQPQHFGDGTRLSIL.

The rearrangement links TRBV14 to TRBJ2-1; D is unclear. The ends were cut back, 1 base at V and 0 bases at J, with 7 bases in the middle. The V gene's germline CDR1 is SGHDN and CDR2 FVKESK. CDR3 length equals 15 residues. CDR3 DNA sequence: TGTGCCAGCAGCCAAGGTAGAATCTCCTACAATGAGCAGTTCTTC. Encoded protein: CASSQGRISYNEQFF.

The V gene is TRBV7-2, the J gene TRBJ2-7, with 8 bases matching TRBD2. The ends lost 2 bases at V and 0 bases at J; junction bases unmatched: 6. The CDR3 totals 16 residues. Germline lookup yields CDR1 SGHTA and CDR2 FQGNSA. The CDR3 here is CASSLRGRPSSYEQYF. CDR3 DNA sequence: TGTGCCAGCAGCTTACGCGGGAGGCCGAGCTCCTACGAGCAGTACTTC.

The V call is TRBV28, the J call TRBJ2-2; D call uncertain. Germline V CDR1 and CDR2: MDHEN, SYDVKM. Trimming removed 2 bases at V and 1 base at J, with 5 bases between. This CDR3 has 14 residues. This chain's CDR3 is CASSLPRNTGELFF. The CDR3 DNA reads TGTGCCAGCAGTTTACCTAGGAACACCGGGGAGCTGTTTTTT.

The chain recombines TRBV27 with TRBJ1-3; D is perhaps TRBD1 (6 bases). The germline V gene encodes CDR1 MNHEY and CDR2 SMNVEV (reference sequence). The CDR3 loop spans 14 amino acids. Trimming left V 4 bases short and J 7 bases short, with 14 bases between. The CDR3 reads CASSSTGLRNTIYF. The CDR3 coding sequence is TGTGCCAGCAGTTCCACAGGGCTGAGGAACACCATATATTTT.

The CDR3 DNA reads as TGTGCCAGCAGCTTGGGTTCCCGCGGGGAGCTGTTTTTT. This gives the protein CASSLGSRGELFF. This chain uses TRBV5-4 with TRBJ2-2; D is unclear. Germline V lookup: CDR1 SGHNT, CDR2 YYREEE (reference sequence). V shed 0 bases and J shed 7 bases, with 7 bases lying between them. The CDR3 has 13 residues.

This clone occurred once. The chain joins TRBV2 to TRBJ2-1, with 9 bases that match TRBD2. The CDR3 has 17 amino acids. V trimming: 4 bases; J trimming: 12 bases; junction bases outside the gene matches: 19. Germline V gene lookup returns CDR1 SNHLY and CDR2 FYNNEI. Written as DNA, the CDR3 is TGTGCCAGCAGTGTTGGAGCTAGCGGGATCGGAGCCTGGAGGCAGTTCTTC. Translated: CASSVGASGIGAWRQFF.

As regards this clone: One junction end does not reproduce the germline sequence, and a read error may be involved. The chain employs TRBV7-7 and TRBJ2-5; 7 bases fit TRBD2. CDR3 length: 13 residues. Germline CDR1 reads SSHAT; CDR2 reads FNYEAQ (reference sequence). The CDR3 region has the DNA TGTGCTAGCAGACCCGCGGGGGAGGAGACCCAGTACTTC. Translated, it gives CASRPAGEETQYF. The full variable domain, completed using reference TRBV7-7 and TRBJ2-5, is GAGVSQSPRYKVTKRGQDVTLRCDPISSHATLYWYQQALGQGPEFLTYFNYEAQPDKSGLPSDRFSAERPEGSISTLTIQRTEQRDSAMYRCASRPAGEETQYFGPGTRLLVL.

The V gene is TRBV15, the J gene TRBJ2-7, with D possibly TRBD1 on 7 matching bases. Germline values: CDR1 LNHNV, CDR2 YYDKDF (reference sequence). V lost 5 bases and J lost 4, with 15 bases in between. This CDR3 has 14 amino acids. CDR3 in amino acids: CATSDPGGRYEQYF. For the CDR3, the DNA is TGTGCCACCAGCGACCCAGGGGGGAGGTACGAGCAGTACTTC. Supplemented by reference TRBV15 and TRBJ2-7, the full variable domain reads DAMVIQNPRYQVTQFGKPVTLSCSQTLNHNVMYWYQQKSSQAPKLLFHYYDKDFNNEADTPDNFQSRRPNTSFCFLDIRSPGLGDTAMYLCATSDPGGRYEQYFGPGTRLTVT.

The chain joins TRBV19 to TRBJ1-5; 7 bases map to TRBD1. The V gene end was trimmed by 4 bases and the J gene end by 0 bases; junction bases not matched to a gene: 3. This CDR3 has 15 residues. Looked up from germline, CDR1 is LNHDA and CDR2 is SQIVND (reference sequence). CDR3 nucleotide sequence: TGTGCCAGTAGTAGGGACAGCCCTAGCAATCAGCCCCAGCATTTT. This translates into CASSRDSPSNQPQHF.

Turning to this clone: A read error may produce the germline difference seen at one junction end. Other DNA variants within this sample encode the same CDR3. V gene TRBV7-8 combines with J gene TRBJ2-7; 10 bases map to TRBD2. This CDR3 contains 14 residues. In germline, CDR1 is SGHVS, CDR2 FQNEAQ. The CDR3 coding sequence is TGTGCCAGCGGGATTAGCGGGAGGAGCTACGAACAGTACTTC. This codes for CASGISGRSYEQYF.

This clone occurred once. The V gene is TRBV7-2, the J gene TRBJ1-4, with 10 bases identical to TRBD1. Germline V gene sequence: CDR1 SGHTA, CDR2 FQGNSA. CDR3 length equals 14 residues. V lost 3 bases, J lost 6 bases, and 1 base stayed unmatched. This CDR3 is CASSFDRGHEKLFF. The CDR3 region has the DNA TGTGCCAGCAGCTTTGACAGGGGGCATGAAAAACTGTTTTTT.

The V call is TRBV9, the J call TRBJ1-2; D uncertain. This CDR3 contains 14 residues. The V end was cut by 0 bases, the J end by 4 bases, with 10 bases between. Germline values: CDR1 SGDLS, CDR2 YYNGEE. The CDR3 region has the DNA TGTGCCAGCAGCGTAGGGCCGCCCCGCTATGGCTACACCTTC. Protein: CASSVGPPRYGYTF.

The V and J genes are TRBV7-5 and TRBJ2-4; the table assigns TRBD2, which was not confirmed against the DNA. TRBV7-5 is assigned pseudogene status. The length of the CDR3 is 16 residues. The CDR3: CVRSLVRGSGKNIQYF. Here the CDR3 DNA reads TGTGTCAGAAGCTTAGTCAGAGGTAGCGGGAAAAACATTCAGTACTTC.

V usage is TRBV7-9 and J usage is TRBJ1-3; D is ambiguous. The CDR3 consists of 15 residues. Germline-derived CDR1 and CDR2 are SEHNR and FQNEAQ (reference sequence). V was shortened by 9 bases and J by 0 bases, with 15 bases between the two germline ends. The CDR3 sequence: CASYLSGNSGNTIYF. CDR3 nucleotide sequence: TGTGCCAGTTATTTGTCCGGGAACTCTGGAAACACCATATATTTT.

The chain links TRBV5-1 to TRBJ1-2, with unresolved D. CDR1 is SGHRS and CDR2 is YFSETQ in the germline V gene. The length of the CDR3 is 15 residues. V lost 4 bases, J lost 5 bases, and 18 bases lay in between. The CDR3 protein is CASSQQQPAAYGYTF. DNA of the CDR3: TGCGCCAGCAGCCAACAGCAACCCGCTGCTTATGGCTACACCTTC. Variable domain in full (rest from reference TRBV5-1 and TRBJ1-2): KAGVTQTPRYLIKTRGQQVTLSCSPISGHRSVSWYQQTPGQGLQFLFEYFSETQRNKGNFPGRFSGRQFSNSRSEMNVSTLELGDSALYLCASSQQQPAAYGYTFGSGTRLTVV.

This chain joins TRBV9 and TRBJ2-7; TRBD1 aligns across 10 bases. V was clipped by 4 bases and J by 5 bases; unmatched bases: 6. From germline, CDR1 is SGDLS and CDR2 YYNGEE. The CDR3 totals 14 residues. The CDR3 DNA is TGTGCCAGCAGCATAACCGGGACAGGGGACGAGCAGTACTTC. This gives the protein CASSITGTGDEQYF.

J is TRBJ2-1 and V is TRBV7-3, with 12 nucleotides matching TRBD1. With 5 bases clipped from V and 8 bases from J, the junction kept 7 bases outside the gene matches. The CDR3 extends over 15 amino acids. Germline values: CDR1 SGHTA, CDR2 FQGTGA. The CDR3 is CASSAAGTGGDEQFF. The CDR3 DNA follows: TGTGCCAGCAGCGCCGCCGGGACAGGGGGCGATGAGCAGTTCTTC.

This clone has a single count. This chain links TRBV28 with TRBJ2-4; TRBD1 might be the D (5 bases). Between the trimmed V and J ends, which lost 2 bases and 1 base, there was a span of 12 bases. The CDR3 runs to 16 residues. CDR1 is MDHEN and CDR2 is SYDVKM in the germline V gene. DNA of the CDR3: TGTGCCAGCAGTTTAACAGGCAACGTGGCCAAAAACATTCAGTACTTC. Translating gives CASSLTGNVAKNIQYF.

The chain recombines TRBV5-5 with TRBJ2-6; the D gene is possibly TRBD1 (7 bases). Trimming took off 0 bases at V and 0 bases at J, with 19 bases between the two ends. The CDR3 length is 20 residues. Germline loops: CDR1 SGHKS, CDR2 YYEKEE (reference sequence). In DNA form, the CDR3 reads TGTGCCAGCAGCTTGGCCAGGGGGGAGGTCCTCCTCTCTGGGGCCAACGTCCTGACTTTC. Protein sequence: CASSLARGEVLLSGANVLTF.

The CDR3 here is CASSETTSRAYYEQYF. The CDR3 DNA is TGTGCCAGCAGTGAGACTACTAGCAGGGCTTACTACGAGCAGTACTTC. The genes are TRBV6-1 and TRBJ2-7; TRBD2 is a possible D gene (6 bases). The CDR3 runs 16 residues. The germline V and J ends were trimmed by 3 bases and 3 bases, with 18 bases remaining between them. Germline loops: CDR1 MNHNS, CDR2 SASEGT.

The chain joins TRBV5-5 to TRBJ1-2, with D possibly TRBD1 on 5 matching bases. CDR1 is SGHKS, CDR2 YYEKEE, per germline (reference sequence). V lost 0 bases and J lost 4, with 10 bases in between. The CDR3 is 14 amino acids. CDR3 in amino acids: CASSLDPQAYGYTF. DNA for the CDR3: TGTGCCAGCAGCTTGGATCCACAGGCCTATGGCTACACCTTC.

Note on this clone: The junction differs from germline at one of its ends, possibly a read error. The V call is TRBV7-7, the J call TRBJ2-7; 10 bases fit TRBD2. CDR3 size: 15 residues. Germline V lookup: CDR1 SSHAT, CDR2 FNYEAQ (reference sequence). DNA of the CDR3: TGTGCTAGCAGCTTAGCATCTAGCGGGAGCTACGAGCAGTACTTC. Amino acid sequence: CASSLASSGSYEQYF.

This sequence joins TRBV9 and TRBJ2-2; 8 nucleotides match TRBD2. CDR1 SGDLS and CDR2 YYNGEE come from the germline V gene. This CDR3 has 19 residues. V shed 4 bases, J shed 7 bases, and the junction held 21 bases outside the gene matches. CDR3 nucleotide sequence: TGTGCCAGCAGCCCAATGAGGACTAGCCCAGGTCTTGTCGGCGGGGAGCTGTTTTTT. Translation gives CASSPMRTSPGLVGGELFF.

The rearrangement joins TRBV4-3 to TRBJ2-7; 7 bases map to TRBD1. The length of the CDR3 is 16 residues. The germline gives CDR1 LGHNA, CDR2 YSLEER. Unmatched junction bases numbered 8, after V lost 1 base and J lost 2 bases. The CDR3 DNA sequence: TGCGCCAGCAGCCAAGGAAACAGGGGATTCGCCTACGAGCAGTACTTC. Translating it yields CASSQGNRGFAYEQYF.

The rearrangement joins TRBV6-5 to TRBJ1-1, with 10 bases fitting TRBD1. The length of the CDR3 is 13 residues. The V gene end was trimmed by 6 bases and the J gene end by 7 bases; junction bases not matched to a gene: 5. CDR1 MNHEY and CDR2 SVGAGI come from the germline V gene. The CDR3 DNA reads as TGTGCCAGCAGCGCCGACAGGGGGCTTGAAGCTTTCTTT. This sequence encodes CASSADRGLEAFF.

In DNA form, the CDR3 reads TGTGCCAGCAGCGTAGAGCGGGAGAACACCGGGGAGCTGTTTTTT. Translation: CASSVERENTGELFF. The V call is TRBV9, the J call TRBJ2-2; 7 bases fit TRBD2. Germline V gene sequence: CDR1 SGDLS, CDR2 YYNGEE. J lost 1 base, V lost 0 bases, and 0 bases had no gene match. CDR3 length: 15 amino acids.